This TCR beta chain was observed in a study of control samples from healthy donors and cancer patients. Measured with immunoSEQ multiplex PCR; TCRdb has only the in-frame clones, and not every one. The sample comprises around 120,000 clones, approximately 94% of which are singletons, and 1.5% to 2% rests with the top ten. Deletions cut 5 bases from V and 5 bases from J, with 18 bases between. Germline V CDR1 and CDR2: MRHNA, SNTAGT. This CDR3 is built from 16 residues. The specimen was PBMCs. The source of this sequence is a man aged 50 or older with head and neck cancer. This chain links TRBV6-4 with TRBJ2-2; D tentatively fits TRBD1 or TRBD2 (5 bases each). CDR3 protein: CASSLDPGRRTGELFF. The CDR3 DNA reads TGTGCCAGCAGTCTCGACCCAGGGAGAAGAACCGGGGAGCTGTTTTTT.